This T cell receptor (beta chain) emerged from a study of response to subunit inactivated influenza vaccine. As regards this clonotype: Its antigen remains unknown.

Study-level results: The authors offered the suggestion that each seasonal influenza vaccination recruits few new T cells.

TCRdb recomputed calls from the RT-PCR reads with MiXCR, one row per CDR3 protein. The data show over 400,000 distinct CDR3 sequences, approximately 13% seen once. This CDR3 is built from 15 residues. CDR1 is ENHRY and CDR2 is SYGVKD in the germline V gene. The V segment lost 10 bases and the J segment 7 bases; nucleotides outside the gene matches: 8. The sample was PBMCs from blood, taken roughly 46 days after vaccination. This TCR was recovered from a man in his forties or fifties who received an inactivated influenza vaccine. The V call is TRBV10-3, the J call TRBJ2-1; TRBD2 aligns across 15 bases. The CDR3 is CATIGLAGGPNEQFF. The CDR3 bases are TGTGCCACCATAGGACTAGCGGGAGGGCCGAATGAGCAGTTCTTC.